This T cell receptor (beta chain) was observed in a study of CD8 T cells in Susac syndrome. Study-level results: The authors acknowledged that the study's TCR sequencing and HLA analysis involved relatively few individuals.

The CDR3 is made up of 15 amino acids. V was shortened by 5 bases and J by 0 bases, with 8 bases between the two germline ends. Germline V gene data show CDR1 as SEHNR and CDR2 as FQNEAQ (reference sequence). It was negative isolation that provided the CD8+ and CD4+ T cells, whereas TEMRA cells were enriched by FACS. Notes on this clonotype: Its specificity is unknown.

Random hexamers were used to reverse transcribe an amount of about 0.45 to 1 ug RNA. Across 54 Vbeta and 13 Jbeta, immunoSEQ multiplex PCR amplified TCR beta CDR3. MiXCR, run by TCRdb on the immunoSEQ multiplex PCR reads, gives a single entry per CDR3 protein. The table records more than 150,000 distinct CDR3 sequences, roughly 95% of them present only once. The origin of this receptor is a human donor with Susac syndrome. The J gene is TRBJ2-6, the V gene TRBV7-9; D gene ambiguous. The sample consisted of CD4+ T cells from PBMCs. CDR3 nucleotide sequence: TGTGCCAGCAGCCTTCTAAGCTCTGGGGCCAACGTCCTGACTTTC. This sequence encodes CASSLLSSGANVLTF. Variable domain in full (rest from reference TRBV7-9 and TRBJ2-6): DTGVSQNPRHKITKRGQNVTFRCDPISEHNRLYWYRQTLGQGPEFLTYFQNEAQLEKSRLLSDRFSAERPKGSFSTLEIQRTEQGDSAMYLCASSLLSSGANVLTFGAGSRLTVL.